The clone carrying this T cell receptor (beta chain) was recorded many times. Its antigen remains unidentified. The data derive from a study of regulatory T cells in long-lasting Graves disease. The study, taken as a whole, reports: Less diverse TCR repertoires were seen in persistent Graves' patients than in newly diagnosed ones.

The time point was: newly diagnosed GD, antithyroid drugs for less than 3 months. The authors made the TCR library using RNA they extracted from PBMCs. V lost 2 bases, J lost 2 bases, and 7 bases lay in between. CDR3 length: 13 residues. The V gene's germline CDR1 is KGHSH and CDR2 LQKENI. Investigators prepared the TCR beta libraries by applying iRepertoire HTBI primers and Arm-PCR of CDR3 regions. TCRdb recomputed calls from the multiplex PCR reads with MiXCR, one row per CDR3 protein. Here the sample spans some 410,000 distinct CDR3 sequences, about a sixth being singletons. This sample also belongs to another study, concerning T cells in Graves' hyperthyroidism and ophthalmopathy. That investigation notes: First-round RT-PCR targeting the TCR CDR3 was performed with the HTBI primer set.

The receptor was isolated from a woman aged 25 to 39 with Graves disease. This sample comprised peripheral blood mononuclear cells (PBMCs), obtained at new diagnosis, from a patient treated with antithyroid drugs. This rearrangement joins TRBV18 to TRBJ2-7; possible D gene TRBD1, 6 bases. The chain's CDR3 is CASSPYRAYEQYF. CDR3 sequence (DNA): TGTGCCAGCTCACCATACAGGGCCTACGAGCAGTACTTC.